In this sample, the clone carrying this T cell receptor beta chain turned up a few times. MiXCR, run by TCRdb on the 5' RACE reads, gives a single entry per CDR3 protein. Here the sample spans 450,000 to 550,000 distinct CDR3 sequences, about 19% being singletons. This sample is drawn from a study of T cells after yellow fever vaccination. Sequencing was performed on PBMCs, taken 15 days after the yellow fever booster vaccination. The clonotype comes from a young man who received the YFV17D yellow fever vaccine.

The CDR3 here is CASSQEMYYYEQYF. The CDR3 nucleotides are TGTGCCAGCAGCCAAGAAATGTACTACTACGAGCAGTACTTC. V usage is TRBV4-2 and J usage is TRBJ2-7; D is undetermined. The CDR3 totals 14 residues. CDR1 and CDR2 (germline): LGHNA, YNFKEQ. V was trimmed by 0 bases and J by 3 bases, leaving 9 bases between them.